The entry that follows covers one TCR beta chain sequence. Its specificity is unknown. The record originates from a study of T cell responses to AZD1222 COVID-19 vaccine. Study details: It was second doses at about 4 or about 12 weeks that were pooled.

The study, taken as a whole, reports: Following two doses of AZD1222, Spike-specific TCR breadth and depth rose. Possibly, clonal diversity was underestimated; donors were largely white British and included more females. Samples come after the peak T cell response, not at day 14.

Some clones are missing from TCRdb's copy, which holds only in-frame ones; the method was immunoSEQ multiplex PCR. The repertoire holds over 150,000 clones, roughly 90% seen once, with roughly 5.5% in the top ten. CDR1 is LNHNV and CDR2 is YYDKDF in the germline V gene (reference sequence). This CDR3 comprises 16 residues. Trimming removed 0 bases from V and 4 bases from J, with 15 bases in between. Sequencing used peripheral blood, obtained on day 0 of AZD1222 vaccination. The sequence was collected from an adult in good health. The chain has TRBV15 and TRBJ1-1; unclear D gene. The CDR3 protein is CATSREGHRGGTEAFF. The CDR3 DNA reads as TGTGCCACCAGCAGAGAAGGTCATCGGGGTGGCACTGAAGCTTTCTTT. Using reference TRBV15 and TRBJ1-1 for the parts outside the CDR3, the full variable domain is DAMVIQNPRYQVTQFGKPVTLSCSQTLNHNVMYWYQQKSSQAPKLLFHYYDKDFNNEADTPDNFQSRRPNTSFCFLDIRSPGLGDTAMYLCATSREGHRGGTEAFFGQGTRLTVV.